Described below is a single TCR beta chain sequence and its context. Its antigen is unidentified. Specified treatment: some 20 received Ad26.COV2.S at low or high dose, single or two shots; 5 received placebo; per-sample allocation not given. Following the first vaccine or placebo injection, samples were taken on day 63. Ad26 vector vaccine expressed Wuhan-strain SARS-CoV-2 spike. Germline V gives CDR1 SGHDN, CDR2 FVKESK. V was clipped by 4 bases and J by 0 bases; unmatched bases: 6. The length of the CDR3 is 16 residues. This entry is derived from a study of Ad26.COV2.S vaccination and SARS-CoV-2 variants. Background on the study: Administration of Ad26.COV2.S was intramuscular, either once or twice 56 days apart. Study-level findings and limits: Analytic work on TCR breadth and depth might have understated the full extent of total T cell responses.

Assay used: immunoSEQ multiplex PCR; TCRdb lists only in-frame clones, some missing. The profile shows about 350,000 clones, about 88% of them singletons. This chain connects TRBV14 to TRBJ2-7, with 10 bases that match TRBD1. The receptor was derived from a person aged 18-60 years who received the Ad26.COV2.S COVID-19 vaccine or a placebo. The source material was peripheral blood, sampled in a trial of Ad26.COV2.S vaccine versus placebo. CDR3 amino acids: CASSPETGGFSYEQYF. DNA for the CDR3: TGTGCCAGCAGCCCGGAGACAGGGGGCTTCTCCTACGAGCAGTACTTC.